This T cell receptor (beta chain) derives from a study of CD8 T cells in ankylosing spondylitis. Whole-study results and caveats: Disease-linked clones, CD8+, were relatively rare in peripheral blood.

Deletions cut 5 bases from V and 3 bases from J, with 11 bases between. The germline gives CDR1 SGHTA, CDR2 FQGNSA. The CDR3 consists of 14 residues. TCRdb re-called the 5' RACE reads with MiXCR, one entry per CDR3 protein. Here the sample spans 80,000 to 90,000 distinct CDR3 sequences, 27% being singletons. Of note for this clonotype: The antigen is not known.

The chain employs TRBV7-2 and TRBJ2-1; a possible D gene is TRBD2 (5 bases). This sequence originates from a male donor with ankylosing spondylitis or in good health (not recorded which). What was sequenced was blood, either unsorted or a sorted T cell fraction (not recorded which). The CDR3 bases are TGTGCCAGCAGCAGGAACCGGGACTACAATGAGCAGTTCTTC. It codes for CASSRNRDYNEQFF.